The rows below give T cell receptor beta chains drawn from one sample of a study of early T cells in non-severe SARS-CoV-2 infection. TCRdb re-called the 5' RACE reads through MiXCR, storing one row per CDR3 protein. The profile shows over 35,000 distinct CDR3 sequences, about a tenth of them singletons. The sequencing input was whole blood. All receptors derive from an adult who was a healthcare worker with PCR-confirmed SARS-CoV-2 infection or an uninfected control (not recorded which). The CDR3 runs from the conserved cysteine through the conserved F or W. D genes are given only for firm matches. Clone size is given for some rows only: seen once, a few or many times, or a class if the clone is expanded.

d_call,v_call,j_call,clone_size,cdr3_aa,cdr3_nt
TRBD2,TRBV5-1,TRBJ2-3,large,CASSLALAGRSTDTQYF,TGCGCCAGCAGCTTGGCCCTAGCGGGGCGGAGCACAGATACGCAGTATTTT
NA,TRBV12-3/TRBV12-4,TRBJ1-1,NA,CASSLISGQGVKAFF,TGTGCCAGCAGTTTAATTTCGGGGCAAGGGGTGAAAGCTTTCTTT
TRBD1,TRBV9,TRBJ1-6,NA,CASSVGQGVSPLHF,TGTGCCAGCAGCGTAGGACAGGGGGTTTCACCCCTCCACTTT
NA,TRBV6-2/TRBV6-3,TRBJ1-2,few,CASSYSQTYGYTF,TGTGCCAGCAGTTACTCACAGACCTATGGCTACACCTTC
NA,TRBV27,TRBJ2-5,many,CASSLRRGREYF,TGTGCCAGCAGTTTACGGAGGGGTCGGGAGTACTTC
TRBD1,TRBV27,TRBJ2-7,NA,CASSRGTGDTYEQYF,TGTGCCAGCAGTCGAGGGACAGGGGATACCTACGAGCAGTACTTC
NA,TRBV9,TRBJ2-5,many,CASSAGQVETQYF,TGTGCCAGCAGCGCTGGGCAAGTAGAGACCCAGTACTTC
NA,TRBV4-1,TRBJ2-2,many,CASSLVGTNTGELFF,TGCGCCAGCAGCCTGGTTGGGACCAACACCGGGGAGCTGTTTTTT
NA,TRBV7-3,TRBJ2-2,many,CASSLDPLGFAGELFF,TGTGCCAGCAGCTTAGACCCATTGGGATTCGCCGGGGAGCTGTTTTTT
NA,TRBV7-3,TRBJ1-1,many,CASSPGPNTEAFF,TGTGCCAGCAGCCCCGGGCCTAACACTGAAGCTTTCTTT
NA,TRBV15,TRBJ1-4,NA,CATSRGEGPRNEKLFF,TGTGCCACCAGCAGAGGAGAGGGGCCAAGAAATGAAAAACTGTTTTTT
NA,TRBV7-2,TRBJ2-7,NA,CASSSNYEQYF,TGTGCCAGCAGCTCTAACTACGAGCAGTACTTC
NA,TRBV6-4,TRBJ2-1,many,CASSDSPRQGINEQFF,TGTGCCAGCAGTGACTCCCCAAGGCAGGGGATCAATGAGCAGTTCTTC
NA,TRBV3-1,TRBJ1-1,few,CASSQDPGRRNTEAFF,TGTGCCAGCAGCCAAGATCCAGGACGCCGAAACACTGAAGCTTTCTTT
NA,TRBV20-1,TRBJ2-5,few,CSADESGTTQETQYF,TGCAGTGCCGACGAGAGCGGAACGACCCAAGAGACCCAGTACTTC
TRBD1,TRBV13,TRBJ2-5,NA,CASSLGRGKTQYF,TGTGCCAGCAGCTTAGGCAGGGGGAAGACCCAGTACTTC
NA,TRBV7-8,TRBJ2-1,NA,CASSPGDNEQFF,TGTGCCAGCAGCCCGGGCGACAATGAGCAGTTCTTC
NA,TRBV6-2/TRBV6-3,TRBJ2-7,many,CASRVDYREPLDEQYF,TGTGCCAGCCGTGTCGACTACCGGGAACCTCTAGACGAGCAGTACTTC
NA,TRBV4-1,TRBJ1-1,many,CASSQDIRGGTEAFF,TGCGCCAGCAGCCAAGATATTCGGGGGGGCACTGAAGCTTTCTTT
TRBD2,TRBV9,TRBJ2-4,few,CASSVTGTSGIAKNIQYF,TGTGCCAGCAGCGTAACTGGGACTAGCGGGATAGCCAAAAACATTCAGTACTTC
NA,TRBV30,TRBJ1-2,many,CAWSGRYGYTF,TGTGCCTGGAGTGGACGGTACGGCTACACCTTC